This paragraph covers one T cell receptor (beta chain) sequence. Sequenced by immunoSEQ multiplex PCR; TCRdb stores in-frame clones only, minus some. The profile covers 150,000 to 200,000 clones, with around 74% appearing a single time and around 2.8% taken by the ten largest. The data belong to a study of blood T cell repertoires in COVID-19. Germline V gives CDR1 MNHEY, CDR2 SMNVEV (reference sequence). CDR3 size: 15 residues. Unmatched junction bases numbered 5, after V lost 4 bases and J lost 3 bases. The source of this sequence is a man aged 65 to 79 with acute or convalescent COVID-19. The sequenced sample consisted of peripheral blood. The chain is built from TRBV27 and TRBJ1-2, with 10 bases that match TRBD1. CDR3 residues: CASSSRQGAHYGYTF. DNA for the CDR3: TGTGCCAGCAGTTCGAGACAGGGGGCCCACTATGGCTACACCTTC.